The clone carrying this T cell receptor beta chain was seen only a few times. PBMCs were sourced from less than 12 ml fresh peripheral blood. V gave up 6 bases and J gave up 2 bases, with 20 bases separating them. Germline V CDR1 and CDR2: MNHEY, SVGEGT. The CDR3 covers 16 residues. TCR beta CDR3 region amplification was performed from RNA transcripts. Researchers ran a first-round RT-PCR on the TCR CDR3 using the HTBI primer set. MiXCR, run by TCRdb on the multiplex PCR reads, gives a single entry per CDR3 protein. The sample shows around 250,000 distinct CDR3 sequences, roughly 15% of them seen only once. The source of the sample is a study of T cells in Graves' hyperthyroidism and ophthalmopathy. Study as a whole: At initial diagnosis, before any treatment had begun, peripheral blood was obtained.

The sequence was collected from a woman aged 40 to 49 with Graves' hyperthyroidism that later progressed to Graves' ophthalmopathy. The J gene is TRBJ2-7, the V gene TRBV6-2 or TRBV6-3; either TRBD1 or TRBD2 may fit D (5 bases each). Sequencing used blood. In DNA, the CDR3 is TGTGCCAGCAGGCCCCTTGTGGGGGTCACCCCCTACGAGCAGTACTTC. Its protein is CASRPLVGVTPYEQYF.